A selection of T cell receptor beta chains follows, all from one sample in a study of identical twins' blood T cells. TCRdb re-analysed the 5' RACE reads in MiXCR, keeping a single row per CDR3 protein. The table records fewer than 450,000 distinct CDR3 sequences, 25% to 35% of them present only once. The specimen sequenced was PBMCs. The receptors derive from a woman between 18 and 55 years old in good health. The CDR3 runs from the conserved cysteine through the conserved F or W. Part of the rows lack a size; the others show once, few, many or a class for expanded clones.

clone size	V gene	J gene	CDR3 protein
.	TRBV5-8	TRBJ2-7	CASSLGDSFYEQYF
few	TRBV29-1	TRBJ2-2	CSVSHVGGSGTGELFF
.	TRBV5-1	TRBJ2-1	CASSLFPSGMENEQFF
many	TRBV2	TRBJ2-3	CASSEYDEDTQYF
.	TRBV5-6	TRBJ1-4	CASSPESDEKLFF
.	TRBV29-1	TRBJ1-1	CSVDREGLGAFF
many	TRBV7-2	TRBJ1-2	CASSFSGGSYHGYTF
few	TRBV27	TRBJ2-7	CASSNFGYEQYF
.	TRBV15	TRBJ1-1	CATTEQDFEAFF
many	TRBV19	TRBJ1-6	CASSMGSSYNSPLHF
.	TRBV20-1	TRBJ2-1	CSARDQGLAAFNEQFF
.	TRBV5-1	TRBJ2-5	CASSFAGTRQETQYF
.	TRBV19	TRBJ2-3	CASSSQGADTQYF
few	TRBV6-1	TRBJ2-2	CASSEVIGPLVDTGELFF
.	TRBV10-3	TRBJ2-7	CAISEGRTYEQYF
.	TRBV6-1	TRBJ1-1	CASSIGGGFEAFF
.	TRBV21-1	TRBJ2-1	CASSKEGDRDEQFF
many	TRBV12-3/TRBV12-4	TRBJ1-1	CASSLRGPYTEAFF
.	TRBV4-3	TRBJ1-3	CASSRGDSGNTIYF
many	TRBV27	TRBJ2-2	CASSSTGPPTGELFF
.	TRBV7-9	TRBJ1-2	CASEGVIEGYGYTF
.	TRBV4-3	TRBJ2-1	CASSLERASGRYNEQFF
many	TRBV7-8	TRBJ1-1	CASSRQGTTEAFF
.	TRBV9	TRBJ2-2	CARLADSTGELFF
few	TRBV7-9	TRBJ2-3	CASTDSQGWSDTQYF
once	TRBV5-1	TRBJ2-1	CASSVTSGGYEQFF